This T cell receptor (beta chain) was recovered during a study of T cell repertoires in cytomegalovirus infection. The V and J ends lost 8 bases and 8 bases, in that order; junction bases with no gene match: 11. CDR1 is MDHEN, CDR2 SYDVKM, per germline. This CDR3 contains 15 residues. The sample holds a few counts of this clonotype. The antigen remains unidentified. Using its own MiXCR run on the reads, TCRdb lists one record per CDR3 protein. The data contain fewer than 350,000 distinct CDR3 sequences, roughly 28% of them singletons. The receptor comes from a human donor in good health (CMV status not recorded). Some clones in this sample may be carry-over from other donors' samples. The rearrangement links TRBV28 to TRBJ1-6; 8 nucleotides line up with TRBD1. Sequencing was performed on cultured PBMCs, taken from culture after CMV antigen stimulation. The CDR3 here is CASEDRGPFYSPLHF. The DNA of the CDR3 is TGTGCCAGCGAAGACAGGGGCCCCTTTTATTCACCCCTCCACTTT.